This T cell receptor beta chain was identified in a study of blood T cell repertoires in COVID-19. Study in general: Samples of COVID-19 (acute and convalescent) were obtained from the United States, Italy and Spain. In each case, the material was cDNA or gDNA derived from T cells, B-cell-depleted T cells, or PBMCs.

Authors' data handling: From reference gene primer amplification, estimates of nucleated cell counts were derived. Profiled with immunoSEQ multiplex PCR; TCRdb holds only in-frame clones, not every one. V and J calls and clone size come straight from that table; D and trimming were deduced from the DNA. The data contain tens of thousands of clones, around nine tenths of them singletons. V lost 3 bases and J lost 2, with 13 bases in between. Germline values: CDR1 LNHDA, CDR2 SQIVND (reference sequence). The CDR3 runs to 15 residues. The sample was peripheral blood. The clonotype was recovered from a human donor in a cohort sampled during active COVID-19. V is TRBV19 and J is TRBJ2-5; D is possibly TRBD2 (5 bases). The CDR3 coding sequence is TGTGCCAGTAGTATTATCTCGAGGGTACAAGAGACCCAGTACTTC. Encoded protein: CASSIISRVQETQYF.